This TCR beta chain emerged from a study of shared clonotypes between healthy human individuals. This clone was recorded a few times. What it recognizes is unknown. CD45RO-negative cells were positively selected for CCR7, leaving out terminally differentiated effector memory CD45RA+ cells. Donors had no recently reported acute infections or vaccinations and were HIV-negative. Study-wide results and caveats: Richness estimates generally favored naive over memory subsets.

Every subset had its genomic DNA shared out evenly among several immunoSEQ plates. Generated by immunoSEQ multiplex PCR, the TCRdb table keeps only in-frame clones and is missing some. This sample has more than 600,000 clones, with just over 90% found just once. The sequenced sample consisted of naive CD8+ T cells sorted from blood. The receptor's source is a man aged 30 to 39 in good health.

The CDR3 coding sequence is TGTGCCAGCAGCCTGACAGGGTCCTCCTACAATGAGCAGTTCTTC. Its protein product is CASSLTGSSYNEQFF. This chain connects TRBV27 to TRBJ2-1; 7 bases match TRBD1. This CDR3 comprises 15 residues. Looked up from germline, CDR1 is MNHEY and CDR2 is SMNVEV (reference sequence). J was trimmed by 0 bases and V by 6 bases; bases with no gene match: 5.